These 17 T cell receptor beta chains were sequenced from one sample in a study of blood T cell repertoires in COVID-19 (TCRdb year 2020). Libraries were built with the immunoSEQ multiplex PCR assay. Entries here come from immuneACCESS through TCRdb and include only in-frame sequences with V and J called. Some clones fail to appear in such tables; in the studies checked, an unresolved V gene covers under half of the shortfall, and the cause of the remainder is unknown. Here the sample has roughly 330,000 clones; more than 70% occur a single time. The ten largest clones capture roughly 1.1% of the sample. Sample: peripheral blood. Receptor source: a woman aged 50 to 60 with acute or convalescent COVID-19.

The chain is built from TRBV7-9 and TRBJ2-5; D possibly corresponds to TRBD1 (6 bases). The ends were cut back, 4 bases at V and 4 bases at J, with 19 bases in the middle. This CDR3 has 16 residues. From germline, CDR1 is SEHNR and CDR2 FQNEAQ (reference sequence). The CDR3 nucleotides read TGTGCCAGCAGCTCCCACGGGACATTTCTAGGAGAGACCCAGTACTTC. Its translation: CASSSHGTFLGETQYF.

The rearrangement uses TRBV30 and TRBJ2-1, with 8 bases identical to TRBD2. The CDR3 loop spans 16 amino acids. In germline, CDR1 is GTSNPN, CDR2 SVGIG (reference sequence). J lost 6 bases, V lost 0 bases, and 10 bases had no gene match. The CDR3 DNA reads as TGTGCCTGGAGTGTAGCCGGGAGGGCACTCGGCAATGAGCAGTTCTTC. This sequence encodes CAWSVAGRALGNEQFF. The entire variable domain, with the rest obtained from reference TRBV30 and TRBJ2-1, is as follows: SQTIHQWPATLVQPVGSPLSLECTVEGTSNPNLYWYRQAAGRGLQLLFYSVGIGQISSEVPQNLSASRPQDRQFILSSKKLLLSDSGFYLCAWSVAGRALGNEQFFGPGTRLTVL.

The sample holds a few counts of this clone. The genes are TRBV2 and TRBJ1-4; 7 nucleotides align to TRBD1. Per germline, CDR1 SNHLY and CDR2 FYNNEI. J was trimmed by 8 bases and V by 4 bases; bases with no gene match: 4. The CDR3 consists of 13 residues. CDR3 in DNA: TGTGCCAGCAGTGGACAGGGTAACGAAAAACTGTTTTTT. Translated, it gives CASSGQGNEKLFF.

J is TRBJ1-5 and V is TRBV6-5; possibly TRBD1 for D (5 bases). V lost 5 bases, J lost 5 bases, and 16 bases lay in between. The germline CDR1 and CDR2 sequences are MNHEY and SVGAGI. The CDR3 extends over 15 amino acids. This CDR3 reads CASSITRDRDQPQHF. As DNA, the CDR3 is TGTGCCAGCAGTATCACCAGGGATCGGGATCAGCCCCAGCATTTT.

This clone showed up just a few times. J is TRBJ2-3 and V is TRBV7-3; 9 nucleotides line up with TRBD2. This CDR3 comprises 17 residues. Per the germline V gene, CDR1 is SGHTA and CDR2 is FQGTGA. The V gene end was trimmed by 1 base and the J gene end by 0 bases; junction bases not matched to a gene: 5. DNA of the CDR3: TGTGCCAGCAGCTTAAATCCTAGCGGGGCTAGCACAGATACGCAGTATTTT. Translating it yields CASSLNPSGASTDTQYF.

The rearrangement uses TRBV5-5 and TRBJ1-5, with 7 bases fitting TRBD1. The junction had 11 bases not matched to a gene; V was cut back by 4 bases and J by 7 bases. The CDR3 is 15 amino acids. Germline CDR1 reads SGHKS; CDR2 reads YYEKEE (reference sequence). CDR3 sequence reads: CASSLGSGGGQPQHF. As DNA, the CDR3 is TGTGCCAGCAGCCTAGGGTCAGGGGGAGGACAGCCCCAGCATTTT.

The chain has TRBV29-1 and TRBJ2-1, with 10 bases aligning to TRBD1. The CDR3 has 12 amino acids. V dropped 5 bases and J dropped 7; count of bases not matched to a gene: 2. Germline V gene sequence: CDR1 SQVTM, CDR2 ANQGSEA. The CDR3 protein is CSVTGQGNEQFF. The CDR3 DNA reads as TGCAGCGTTACGGGACAGGGGAATGAGCAGTTCTTC.

The chain couples TRBV5-4 to TRBJ2-5; 9 positions match TRBD1. This CDR3 comprises 15 residues. V shed 5 bases and J 4 bases; nucleotides not matched to a gene: 9. Germline CDR1 is SGHNT and CDR2 is YYREEE (reference sequence). For the CDR3, the DNA is TGTGCCAGCAGGGACGGACAGGGGATGGGAGAGACCCAGTACTTC. Its protein is CASRDGQGMGETQYF.

The chain joins TRBV6-1 to TRBJ1-5; D uncertain. The CDR3 sequence is 16 residues long. V gave up 3 bases and J gave up 0 bases, with 12 bases separating them. The germline V gene encodes CDR1 MNHNS and CDR2 SASEGT. The CDR3 is CASSEVNGFSNQPQHF. The CDR3 DNA reads as TGTGCCAGCAGTGAGGTTAACGGTTTTAGCAATCAGCCCCAGCATTTT.

The rearrangement uses TRBV3-1 (or the pseudogene TRBV3-2) and TRBJ1-6; D remains ambiguous. V dropped 3 bases and J dropped 4 bases, with 13 bases sitting between them. Germline values: CDR1 LGHDT, CDR2 YNNKEL (reference sequence). This CDR3 has 16 amino acids. The CDR3 DNA reads TGTGCCAGCAGCCAGAGGGAGGTAGAATATAATTCACCCCTCCACTTT. This sequence encodes CASSQREVEYNSPLHF.

The chain employs TRBV10-3 and TRBJ1-1, with D possibly matching TRBD1 (5 bases). Germline assignment: CDR1 ENHRY and CDR2 SYGVKD. This CDR3 contains 13 residues. Trimming cost V 8 bases and J 0 bases, with 10 bases left between them. The CDR3 protein is CAIQGGMNTEAFF. For the CDR3, the DNA is TGTGCCATCCAGGGTGGGATGAACACTGAAGCTTTCTTT.

Written as DNA, the CDR3 is TGCGCCAGCAGCCAAGAAGGCCGAGCGGGAGCGCAAGAGCAGTACTTC. It specifies CASSQEGRAGAQEQYF. The genes are TRBV4-1 and TRBJ2-7; TRBD2 matches at 8 bases. This CDR3 has 16 residues. Germline V gene sequence: CDR1 MGHRA, CDR2 YSYEKL. V dropped 0 bases and J dropped 7; count of bases not matched to a gene: 11.

This chain joins TRBV9 and TRBJ1-6; 8 bases fit TRBD1. CDR1 and CDR2 (germline): SGDLS, YYNGEE. The V segment lost 3 bases and the J segment 10 bases; nucleotides outside the gene matches: 12. This CDR3 spans 16 amino acids. The CDR3 sequence: CASSAPGQGILSPLHF. Written as DNA, the CDR3 is TGTGCCAGCAGCGCCCCAGGACAGGGAATACTATCACCCCTCCACTTT.

This rearrangement joins TRBV7-9 to TRBJ2-1; tentative D call: TRBD2 (7 bases). The CDR3 is 16 residues long. Germline V CDR1 and CDR2: SEHNR, FQNEAQ (reference sequence). The ends were cut back, 5 bases at V and 5 bases at J, with 19 bases in the middle. The CDR3 spells CASSLGSGGADNEQFF. As DNA, the CDR3 is TGTGCCAGCAGCCTCGGATCGGGGGGCGCCGACAATGAGCAGTTCTTC. Full variable domain (remainder filled in from reference TRBV7-9 and TRBJ2-1): DTGVSQNPRHKITKRGQNVTFRCDPISEHNRLYWYRQTLGQGPEFLTYFQNEAQLEKSRLLSDRFSAERPKGSFSTLEIQRTEQGDSAMYLCASSLGSGGADNEQFFGPGTRLTVL.

The V and J genes are TRBV5-1 and TRBJ2-3; TRBD2 matches at 12 bases. The CDR3 is made up of 16 amino acids. In germline, CDR1 is SGHRS, CDR2 YFSETQ. The trim removed 3 bases at V and 0 bases at J, leaving 2 bases unmatched. The DNA of the CDR3 is TGCGCCAGCAGCTCCGGGACTAGCGGGAGCACAGATACGCAGTATTTT. Translating gives CASSSGTSGSTDTQYF.

In this sample, this clone turned up a few times. V usage is TRBV5-1 and J usage is TRBJ2-5, with D perhaps matching TRBD1 (6 bases). CDR1 and CDR2 from the germline V gene are SGHRS and YFSETQ. The CDR3 has 13 amino acids. V was trimmed by 0 bases and J by 6 bases, leaving 9 bases between them. DNA for the CDR3: TGCGCCAGCAGCTTGGATGGACAGCAGACCCAGTACTTC. It translates to CASSLDGQQTQYF. Based on the CDR3 plus reference TRBV5-1 and TRBJ2-5, the full variable domain is KAGVTQTPRYLIKTRGQQVTLSCSPISGHRSVSWYQQTPGQGLQFLFEYFSETQRNKGNFPGRFSGRQFSNSRSEMNVSTLELGDSALYLCASSLDGQQTQYFGPGTRLLVL.

The chain recombines TRBV3-1 (or the pseudogene TRBV3-2) with TRBJ2-5; TRBD2 might be the D (5 bases). Germline V gene lookup returns CDR1 LGHDT and CDR2 YNNKEL (reference sequence). Trimming left V 1 base short and J 5 bases short, with 17 bases between. The CDR3 runs 16 residues. The CDR3 sequence is CASSQGGARGAETQYF. The CDR3 DNA reads as TGTGCCAGCAGCCAAGGGGGAGCCCGGGGAGCGGAGACCCAGTACTTC.